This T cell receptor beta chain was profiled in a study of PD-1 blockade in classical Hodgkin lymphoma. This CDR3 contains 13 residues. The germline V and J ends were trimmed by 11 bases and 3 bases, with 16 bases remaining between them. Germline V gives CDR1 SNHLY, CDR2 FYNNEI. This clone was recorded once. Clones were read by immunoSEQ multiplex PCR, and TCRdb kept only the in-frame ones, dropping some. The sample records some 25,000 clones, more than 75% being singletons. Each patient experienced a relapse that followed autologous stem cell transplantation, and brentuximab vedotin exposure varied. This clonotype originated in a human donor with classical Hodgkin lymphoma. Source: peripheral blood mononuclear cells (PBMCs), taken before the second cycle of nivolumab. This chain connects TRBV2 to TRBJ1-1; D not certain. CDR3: CAVSTFEYTEAFF. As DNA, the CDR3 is TGTGCCGTGAGCACTTTCGAGTACACTGAAGCTTTCTTT.